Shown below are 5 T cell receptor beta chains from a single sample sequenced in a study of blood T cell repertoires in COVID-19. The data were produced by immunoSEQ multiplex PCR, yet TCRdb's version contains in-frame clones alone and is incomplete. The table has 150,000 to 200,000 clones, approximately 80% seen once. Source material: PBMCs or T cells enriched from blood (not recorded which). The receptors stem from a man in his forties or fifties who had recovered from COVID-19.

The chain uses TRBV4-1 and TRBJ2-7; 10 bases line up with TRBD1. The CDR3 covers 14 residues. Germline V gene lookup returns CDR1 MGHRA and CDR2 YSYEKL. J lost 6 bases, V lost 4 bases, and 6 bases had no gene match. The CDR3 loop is CASSLQTGGGEQYV. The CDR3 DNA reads TGCGCCAGCAGCCTTCAGACAGGGGGCGGCGAGCAGTACGTC.

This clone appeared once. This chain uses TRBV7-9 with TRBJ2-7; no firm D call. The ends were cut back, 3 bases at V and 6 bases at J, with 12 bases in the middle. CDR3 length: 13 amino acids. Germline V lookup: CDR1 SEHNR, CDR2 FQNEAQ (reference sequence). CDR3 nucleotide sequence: TGTGCCAGCAGCTTGGGTTCGTCGGGCGAGCAGTACGTC. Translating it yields CASSLGSSGEQYV.

CDR3 sequence (DNA): TGTGCCAGCAGCCAATTGACAGTCCCTAATCAGCCCCAGCATTTT. It is translated as CASSQLTVPNQPQHF. This rearrangement joins TRBV4-2 to TRBJ1-5, with D tentatively TRBD1 (5 bases). CDR3 size: 15 residues. Trimming stripped 2 bases from V and 4 bases from J, with 12 bases between. Germline loops: CDR1 LGHNA, CDR2 YNFKEQ.

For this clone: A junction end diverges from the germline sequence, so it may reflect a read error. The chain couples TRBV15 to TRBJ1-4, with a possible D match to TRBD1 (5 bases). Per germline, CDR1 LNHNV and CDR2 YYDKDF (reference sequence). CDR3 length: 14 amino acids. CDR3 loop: CATSGDRSNEKLFF. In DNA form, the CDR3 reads TGTGCCACCAGCGGAGACAGATCTAATGAAAAACTGTTTTTT. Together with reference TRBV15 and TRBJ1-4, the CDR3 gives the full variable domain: DAMVIQNPRYQVTQFGKPVTLSCSQTLNHNVMYWYQQKSSQAPKLLFHYYDKDFNNEADTPDNFQSRRPNTSFCFLDIRSPGLGDTAMYLCATSGDRSNEKLFFGSGTQLSVL.

CDR3 residues: CASSMGTGFRNEQFF. CDR3 nucleotide sequence: TGTGCCAGTAGTATGGGGACAGGGTTCCGGAATGAGCAGTTCTTC. The V call is TRBV19, the J call TRBJ2-1; 9 bases are a match to TRBD1. The CDR3 covers 15 residues. The germline CDR1 and CDR2 sequences are LNHDA and SQIVND (reference sequence). The V gene end was trimmed by 3 bases and the J gene end by 7 bases; junction bases not matched to a gene: 7.